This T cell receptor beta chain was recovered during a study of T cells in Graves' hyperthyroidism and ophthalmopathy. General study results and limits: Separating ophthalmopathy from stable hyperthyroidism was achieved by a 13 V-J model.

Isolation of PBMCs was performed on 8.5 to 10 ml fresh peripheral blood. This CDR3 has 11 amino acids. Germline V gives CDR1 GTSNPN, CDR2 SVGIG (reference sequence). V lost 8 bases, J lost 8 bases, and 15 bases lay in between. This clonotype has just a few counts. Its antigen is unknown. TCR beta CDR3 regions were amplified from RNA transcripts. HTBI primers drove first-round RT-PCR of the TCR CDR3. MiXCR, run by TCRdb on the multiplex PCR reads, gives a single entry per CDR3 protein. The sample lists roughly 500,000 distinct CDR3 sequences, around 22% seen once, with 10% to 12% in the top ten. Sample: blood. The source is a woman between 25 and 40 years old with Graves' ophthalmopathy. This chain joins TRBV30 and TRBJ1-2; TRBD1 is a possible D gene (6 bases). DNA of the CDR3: TGTGCCGTTAACAGGGCTGGAGGCTACACCTTC. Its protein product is CAVNRAGGYTF.